The clone carrying this T cell receptor beta chain was seen a single time. This sample is part of a study of blood T cell repertoires in COVID-19. Study at large: From the United States, Italy and Spain came samples of acute and convalescent COVID-19. PBMCs, B-cell-depleted T cells, or T cells were the source of the cDNA or gDNA that made up the material.

Those enrolled in Seattle joined during active infection and were followed longitudinally afterward. In the authors' methods: How many nucleated cells were present was estimated from reference gene primer amplification. TCRdb's table, derived via immunoSEQ multiplex PCR, lists solely in-frame clones and lacks some. That table gives V, J and clone size, and the DNA gave D and trimming. The sample has roughly 190,000 clones; around 76% are singletons. This TCR came from a woman aged 60-75 years with COVID-19, enrolled during active disease. The sample was peripheral blood.

CDR3 DNA: TGTGCCAGCAGTTACGACAGGGCTCCGGCCCAGTACTTC. Amino acid sequence: CASSYDRAPAQYF. The rearrangement joins TRBV6-5 to TRBJ2-5; TRBD1 matches 7 bases. There are 13 residues in the CDR3. Per germline, CDR1 MNHEY and CDR2 SVGAGI. V gave up 2 bases and J gave up 9 bases; unmatched junction bases: 6.